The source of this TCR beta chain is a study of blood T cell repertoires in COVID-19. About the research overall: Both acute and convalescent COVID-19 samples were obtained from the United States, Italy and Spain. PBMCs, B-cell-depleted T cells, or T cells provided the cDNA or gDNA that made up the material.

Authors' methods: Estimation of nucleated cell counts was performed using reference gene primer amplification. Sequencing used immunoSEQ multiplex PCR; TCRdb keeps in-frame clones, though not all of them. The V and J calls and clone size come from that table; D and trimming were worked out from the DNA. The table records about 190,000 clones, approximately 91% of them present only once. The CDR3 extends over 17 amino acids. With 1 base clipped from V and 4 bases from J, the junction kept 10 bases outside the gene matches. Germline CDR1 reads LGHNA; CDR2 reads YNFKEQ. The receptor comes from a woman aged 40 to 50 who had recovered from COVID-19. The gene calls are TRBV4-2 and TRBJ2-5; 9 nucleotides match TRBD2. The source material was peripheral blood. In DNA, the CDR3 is TGTGCCAGCAGCCAAGTCGGGGTAGCGGGAGAAGGAGAGACCCAGTACTTC. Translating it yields CASSQVGVAGEGETQYF.